One and the same sample provided the 23 T cell receptor beta chains below, sequenced in a study of beta chain features in type 1 diabetes. Whole-study results and caveats: Across all four CD4+ subsets, people with type 1 diabetes showed modestly shorter TCRB CDR3s.

Expressed TCRB transcripts were sequenced after all isolated RNA was converted to cDNA. Sequencing was performed with immunoSEQ multiplex PCR; in TCRdb, only in-frame clones are kept and a portion is missing. This sample has 500,000 to 800,000 clones, with roughly 12% found just once. These TCRs are of unknown antigen specificity. Material for sequencing was naive CD4+ T cells from blood. These receptors were obtained from a man in his thirties or forties with type 1 diabetes.

DNA of the CDR3: TGCGCCAGCAGCCTAGGAGTCCCCGGGGAGCTGTTTTTT. Translated: CASSLGVPGELFF. This rearrangement joins TRBV4-3 to TRBJ2-2; D is unresolved. Per the germline V gene, CDR1 is LGHNA and CDR2 is YSLEER. The V gene lost 4 bases and the J gene lost 6 bases, with 9 bases spanning the gap. This CDR3 is built from 13 residues.

This chain connects TRBV25-1 to TRBJ1-1, with D perhaps matching TRBD1 (5 bases). The CDR3 extends over 18 amino acids. The germline V gene has CDR1 MGHDK and CDR2 SYGVNS. V lost 4 bases and J 4 bases, leaving 25 bases between the germline ends. CDR3 in amino acids: CASSAVSGQGFQGTEAFF. The CDR3 nucleotides read TGTGCCAGCAGTGCCGTCTCAGGGCAGGGTTTTCAGGGCACTGAAGCTTTCTTT.

This clone turned up a few times. This specimen includes other DNA sequences encoding the same CDR3. The chain has TRBV11-2 and TRBJ2-5; 10 bases match TRBD2. This CDR3 has 16 amino acids. V was pared by 5 bases and J by 1 base, with 7 bases of the junction left unmatched. The germline V gene encodes CDR1 SGHAT and CDR2 FQNNGV. DNA for the CDR3: TGTGCCAGCAGCCCGCGGACTAGCGGAGGCCAAGAGACCCAGTACTTC. Protein: CASSPRTSGGQETQYF.

A remark on this clone: Other DNA variants within this sample encode the same CDR3. This chain joins TRBV5-1 and TRBJ2-1; 8 positions match TRBD1. Germline V gives CDR1 SGHRS, CDR2 YFSETQ. The CDR3 is made up of 13 amino acids. The junction had 4 bases not matched to a gene; V was cut back by 4 bases and J by 7 bases. CDR3 region: CASSLDRGNEQFF. CDR3 coding DNA: TGCGCCAGCAGCCTAGACAGGGGAAATGAGCAGTTCTTC.

The V gene is TRBV28, the J gene TRBJ1-5, with a weak D call TRBD1 (5 bases). Germline-derived CDR1 and CDR2 are MDHEN and SYDVKM. The CDR3 runs 15 residues. The V end was cut by 2 bases, the J end by 6 bases, with 14 bases between. The CDR3, as DNA: TGTGCCAGCAGTTTAAGCTCGGGGGGAGGTCAGCCCCAGCATTTT. Translating it yields CASSLSSGGGQPQHF.

The sample holds a few counts of this clone. The rearrangement joins TRBV11-2 to TRBJ2-5; D is uncertain. Trimming shortened V by 3 bases and J by 5 bases, and 7 bases separated the two germline ends. Germline V gene data show CDR1 as SGHAT and CDR2 as FQNNGV. The CDR3 consists of 12 residues. CDR3 in amino acids: CASSLGYETQYF. CDR3 nucleotides: TGTGCCAGCAGCTTGGGGTACGAGACCCAGTACTTC.

The chain links TRBV23-1 to TRBJ2-7; the D gene is possibly TRBD1 (6 bases). TRBV23-1 is placed among ORFs of uncertain function. V lost 4 bases and J 3 bases, leaving 31 bases between the germline ends. CDR3 length equals 20 residues. The CDR3 DNA follows: TGCGCCAGCAGTCTTAGGCCTACAGGGTTGAAGAGAGTTGGGGACTACGAGCAGTACTTC. This translates into CASSLRPTGLKRVGDYEQYF.

This clone was observed a handful of times. This chain links TRBV7-2 with TRBJ1-4; D not resolved. CDR1 and CDR2 from the germline V gene are SGHTA and FQGNSA. V lost 4 bases and J lost 5, with 11 bases in between. This CDR3 region has 14 residues. The CDR3 spells CASSYPGRNEKLFF. In DNA, the CDR3 is TGTGCCAGCAGCTACCCAGGCCGGAATGAAAAACTGTTTTTT. The full variable domain, its missing parts supplied by reference TRBV7-2 and TRBJ1-4, is GAGVSQSPSNKVTEKGKDVELRCDPISGHTALYWYRQSLGQGLEFLIYFQGNSAPDKSGLPSDRFSAERTGGSVSTLTIQRTQQEDSAVYLCASSYPGRNEKLFFGSGTQLSVL.

In this sample, this clone turned up a few times. The V and J genes are TRBV19 and TRBJ2-1; no definite D call. Per the germline V gene, CDR1 is LNHDA and CDR2 is SQIVND (reference sequence). The CDR3 totals 12 residues. Trimming left V 1 base short and J 6 bases short, with 4 bases between. CDR3 amino acids: CASSIVGNEQFF. CDR3 DNA: TGTGCCAGTAGTATAGTCGGCAATGAGCAGTTCTTC.

The table lists this clone with a few counts. This chain links TRBV5-1 with TRBJ2-5; D is ambiguous. The CDR3 contains 13 residues. Looked up from germline, CDR1 is SGHRS and CDR2 is YFSETQ. Trimming pared 4 bases from V and 3 bases from J, leaving 10 bases between. The CDR3 region is CASSLGSKETQYF. CDR3 nucleotide sequence: TGCGCCAGCAGCCTCGGCTCGAAAGAGACCCAGTACTTC. The variable domain in full, with the rest retrieved from reference TRBV5-1 and TRBJ2-5, is KAGVTQTPRYLIKTRGQQVTLSCSPISGHRSVSWYQQTPGQGLQFLFEYFSETQRNKGNFPGRFSGRQFSNSRSEMNVSTLELGDSALYLCASSLGSKETQYFGPGTRLLVL.

This clone showed up just a few times. DNA for the CDR3: TGTGCCAGCAGCTTAGGTGCCCTGTACGAGCAGTACTTC. This gives the protein CASSLGALYEQYF. This chain connects TRBV7-8 to TRBJ2-7; no definite D call. The CDR3 runs 13 residues. Deletions cut 1 base from V and 4 bases from J, with 8 bases between. The germline V gene has CDR1 SGHVS and CDR2 FQNEAQ.

On this clone itself: Other DNA sequences in the same sample also yield this CDR3. Here the CDR3 DNA reads TGTGCCAGCAGCTTGGGACAGGGAAGCAATCAGCCCCAGCATTTT. It codes for CASSLGQGSNQPQHF. The V and J genes are TRBV7-2 and TRBJ1-5; 9 nucleotides line up with TRBD1. Trimming cost V 3 bases and J 1 base; bases outside gene matches: 1. CDR1 and CDR2 from the germline V gene are SGHTA and FQGNSA. The CDR3 contains 15 residues.

There are a few counts of this clone. The rearrangement links TRBV9 to TRBJ1-2; possibly TRBD1 for D (5 bases). Deletions cut 2 bases from V and 1 base from J, with 12 bases between. The CDR3 runs 15 residues. CDR1 is SGDLS and CDR2 is YYNGEE in the germline V gene. The CDR3 sequence: CASSVAGWDNYGYTF. As DNA, the CDR3 is TGTGCCAGCAGCGTCGCAGGGTGGGATAACTATGGCTACACCTTC.

There are a few counts of this clone. This chain connects TRBV6-5 to TRBJ2-4, with no clear D. Germline CDR1 reads MNHEY; CDR2 reads SVGAGI. The CDR3 runs 14 residues. The V gene lost 5 bases and the J gene lost 1 base, with 9 bases spanning the gap. CDR3 residues: CASSKAGAKNIQYF. CDR3 nucleotide sequence: TGTGCCAGCAGTAAAGCCGGTGCCAAAAACATTCAGTACTTC.

In regard to this clone: Within the sample, other DNA sequences also encode this same CDR3. This sequence joins TRBV4-3 and TRBJ2-7; D possibly corresponds to TRBD2 (6 bases). V lost 0 bases and J 0 bases, leaving 12 bases between the germline ends. Germline V gene lookup returns CDR1 LGHNA and CDR2 YSLEER. This CDR3 has 16 amino acids. CDR3 residues: CASSQDRSGLSYEQYF. The CDR3 nucleotides are TGCGCCAGCAGCCAAGATCGTTCGGGACTCTCCTACGAGCAGTACTTC.

The chain links TRBV28 to TRBJ1-6; 10 bases are shared with TRBD1. The CDR3 runs 15 residues. Germline V gene lookup returns CDR1 MDHEN and CDR2 SYDVKM. After removal of 7 bases from V and 11 bases from J, the junction contained 11 bases not matched to a gene. The CDR3 nucleotides are TGTGCCAGCAACCATCGGGACAGGGGTTATCCACCCCTCCACTTT. Its translation: CASNHRDRGYPPLHF.

The chain carries TRBV6-4 and TRBJ2-5; D might be TRBD1 or TRBD2, each matching 5 bases. This CDR3 region has 15 residues. V was trimmed by 4 bases and J by 1 base, leaving 13 bases between them. CDR1 MRHNA and CDR2 SNTAGT come from the germline V gene. The CDR3 loop is CASSVPPGPQETQYF. The CDR3 DNA sequence: TGTGCCAGCAGTGTCCCCCCGGGGCCCCAAGAGACCCAGTACTTC.

This clone has a handful of counts. The gene calls are TRBV4-3 and TRBJ2-1; D is perhaps TRBD1 (6 bases). V was clipped by 1 base and J by 3 bases, with 10 bases between them. Germline CDR1 and CDR2: LGHNA and YSLEER. The CDR3 has 15 residues. CDR3 nucleotides: TGCGCCAGCAGCCAAGGGACAGACGGCTACAATGAGCAGTTCTTC. This codes for CASSQGTDGYNEQFF.

The gene calls are TRBV27 and TRBJ2-7; TRBD2 agrees at 7 bases. Trimming took 2 bases from V and 3 from J; bases not matched to a gene: 7. Germline loops: CDR1 MNHEY, CDR2 SMNVEV (reference sequence). The CDR3 extends over 15 amino acids. CDR3: CASSLTGLGHYEQYF. CDR3 nucleotides: TGTGCCAGCAGTTTAACCGGACTAGGACACTACGAGCAGTACTTC.

This sequence joins TRBV7-9 and TRBJ1-1, with D uncertain. Germline CDR1 is SEHNR and CDR2 is FQNEAQ (reference sequence). V lost 2 bases to trimming and J lost 0 bases, with 4 bases between them. The CDR3 consists of 13 residues. CDR3 protein: CASSLQMNTEAFF. In DNA form, the CDR3 reads TGTGCCAGCAGCTTACAGATGAACACTGAAGCTTTCTTT. Variable domain in full (rest from reference TRBV7-9 and TRBJ1-1): DTGVSQNPRHKITKRGQNVTFRCDPISEHNRLYWYRQTLGQGPEFLTYFQNEAQLEKSRLLSDRFSAERPKGSFSTLEIQRTEQGDSAMYLCASSLQMNTEAFFGQGTRLTVV.

The chain carries TRBV5-8 and TRBJ2-3; D remains unclear. V was pared by 1 base and J by 0 bases, with 0 bases between. There are 12 residues in the CDR3. Germline V gene lookup returns CDR1 SGHTS and CDR2 YDEGEE. The CDR3 sequence is CASSLSTDTQYF. CDR3 nucleotide sequence: TGTGCCAGCAGCTTGAGCACAGATACGCAGTATTTT.

In this sample, this clone turned up a few times. The chain has TRBV18 and TRBJ2-7; D unresolved. CDR3 length: 13 amino acids. V was pared by 6 bases and J by 1 base, with 10 bases between. Germline loops: CDR1 KGHSH, CDR2 LQKENI. The CDR3 here is CASSPSPSYEQYF. The CDR3 DNA is TGTGCCAGCTCCCCTTCACCGTCCTACGAGCAGTACTTC. Using reference TRBV18 and TRBJ2-7 for the parts outside the CDR3, the full variable domain is NAGVMQNPRHLVRRRGQEARLRCSPMKGHSHVYWYRQLPEEGLKFMVYLQKENIIDESGMPKERFSAEFPKEGPSILRIQQVVRGDSAAYFCASSPSPSYEQYFGPGTRLTVT.

The rearrangement uses TRBV5-4 and TRBJ1-3; tentative D call: TRBD1 (5 bases). The CDR3 length is 14 residues. In germline, CDR1 is SGHNT, CDR2 YYREEE (reference sequence). V lost 3 bases to trimming and J lost 4 bases, with 11 bases between them. The CDR3 is CASSSRTTGNTIYF. In DNA, the CDR3 is TGTGCCAGCAGCTCGCGGACAACCGGAAACACCATATATTTT.